The sequence of this TCR beta chain was determined in a study of blood T cell repertoires in COVID-19. Looking at the study overall: PBMCs, B-cell-depleted T cells, or T cells were the source of the cDNA or gDNA that made up the material.

Germline lookup yields CDR1 MNHEY and CDR2 SVGAGI. V shed 4 bases and J shed 5 bases, with 8 bases lying between them. CDR3 length equals 12 residues. This clone was detected only once. Methods used by the authors: Estimated nucleated cell counts came from reference gene primer amplification. Libraries were prepared by immunoSEQ multiplex PCR; TCRdb keeps only in-frame clonotypes and omits some of them. V, J and clone size are those of that table, while D and trimming were read from the DNA. Among some 48,000 clones, roughly 89% were seen once, and the ten largest hold around 30%. The TCR was taken from a woman at least 80 years old with acute or convalescent COVID-19. The sequenced material came from peripheral blood. This sequence joins TRBV6-5 and TRBJ2-5; a possible D gene is TRBD2 (6 bases). CDR3 sequence (DNA): TGTGCCAGCAGTTCCGGAGGGGAGACCCAGTACTTC. This gives the protein CASSSGGETQYF.